This is a list of T cell receptor beta chains from one sample in a study of T cell clones after liver transplantation. Assay: immunoSEQ multiplex PCR; the TCRdb copy retains only in-frame clones and omits some. Counted here are some 120,000 clones, approximately 90% occurring once; the ten biggest clones make up roughly 0.83%. Here the sequenced sample was CD4+ T cells from blood, taken 12 months after liver transplant. The receptors come from a human patient who received a liver transplant. T cells may partly derive from the graft donor. Both conserved end residues are part of each CDR3. Each record gives: J gene, CDR3 length, V gene, clone size, D gene, CDR3 DNA, CDR3 protein. The D gene is left open where the match is weak. Only part of the rows carry a size: once, few, many, or a class if the clone is expanded.

TRBJ1-4,11,TRBV20-1,-,-,TGCAGTGCTCCTTCGAATGAAAAACTGTTTTTT,CSAPSNEKLFF
TRBJ2-1,13,TRBV11-2,-,-,TGTGCCAGCAGCTTGACCATGGGGAATGAGCAGTTCTTC,CASSLTMGNEQFF
TRBJ1-3,15,TRBV18,-,-,TGTGCCAGCTCACCACGCGAGGGAGGAGGAAACACCATATATTTT,CASSPREGGGNTIYF
TRBJ2-2,13,TRBV28,-,-,TGTGCCAGCAGTTTCATCGTCCCCGGGGAGCTGTTTTTT,CASSFIVPGELFF
TRBJ1-3,15,TRBV5-4,-,-,TGTGCCAGCAGCTCGCAGGAGTTCTCTGGAAACACCATATATTTT,CASSSQEFSGNTIYF
TRBJ2-7,12,TRBV28,-,-,TGTGCCAGCGCCAGGGTTTCCTACGAGCAGTACTTC,CASARVSYEQYF
TRBJ2-2,14,TRBV30,-,-,TGTGCCTGGAGTGTACTTGCGAACACCGGGGAGCTGTTTTTT,CAWSVLANTGELFF
TRBJ1-3,16,TRBV6-1,-,-,TGTGCCAGCAGTGAAGCGCTGGCGAACGATGGAAACACCATATATTTT,CASSEALANDGNTIYF
TRBJ2-1,15,TRBV16,-,TRBD1,TGTGCCAGCAGCCAACGGGACAGGGTATACAATGAGCAGTTCTTC,CASSQRDRVYNEQFF
TRBJ2-3,13,TRBV29-1,-,-,TGCAGCGTTGAGTGGGAAATGGGAGATACGCAGTATTTT,CSVEWEMGDTQYF
TRBJ2-7,16,TRBV14,-,TRBD2,TGTGCCAGCAGCCAATATCGAGCGGGAGGGCCCAACGAGCAGTACTTC,CASSQYRAGGPNEQYF
TRBJ2-7,12,TRBV14,-,-,TGTGCCAGCAGCCAAGATTACGGGGGACTGTACTTC,CASSQDYGGLYF
TRBJ2-7,13,TRBV7-2,-,-,TGTGCCAGCAGCTTGGGGCGGACGCGGGAGCAGTACTTC,CASSLGRTREQYF
TRBJ2-7,12,TRBV10-3,-,-,TGTGCCATCAGTGCGGGAACCTACGAGCAGTACTTC,CAISAGTYEQYF
TRBJ2-3,14,TRBV5-1,-,-,TGCGCCAGCAGCCCAGGTACTAGCACAGATACGCAGTATTTT,CASSPGTSTDTQYF
TRBJ2-3,14,TRBV30,-,-,TGTGCCTGGAGTGTCGGGAGTAGCGCAGATACGCAGTATTTT,CAWSVGSSADTQYF
TRBJ2-5,15,TRBV5-1,-,-,TGCGCCAGCAGCTTTTCAGGGAATTTCCAAGAGACCCAGTACTTC,CASSFSGNFQETQYF
TRBJ2-4,16,TRBV6-5,-,TRBD1,TGTGCCAGCAGTTACGACAGGGAAGGGGGCAAAAACATTCAGTACTTC,CASSYDREGGKNIQYF
TRBJ1-5,14,TRBV5-1,few,-,TGCGCCAGCAGCTTGGGAGGGGATAATCAGCCCCAGCATTTT,CASSLGGDNQPQHF
TRBJ2-1,15,TRBV7-2,-,-,TGTGCCAGCAGCTCGACGCAAACCAGCAACAATGAGCAGTTCTTC,CASSSTQTSNNEQFF
TRBJ1-1,14,TRBV14,-,-,TGTGCCAGCAGCCAAGTCAACGGGAACACTGAAGCTTTCTTT,CASSQVNGNTEAFF
TRBJ1-5,14,TRBV18,-,-,TGTGCCAGCTCACGATTTGGGTCGGATCAGCCCCAGCATTTT,CASSRFGSDQPQHF
TRBJ2-1,16,TRBV5-1,-,-,TGCGCCAGCAGCTTGGGAGCGACGAGCTCCTACAATGAGCAGTTCTTC,CASSLGATSSYNEQFF
TRBJ2-7,17,TRBV30,once,-,TGTGCCTGGAGTTCCAGGAGAGGGTCAGGGGGACTATACGAGCAGTACTTC,CAWSSRRGSGGLYEQYF
TRBJ2-7,14,TRBV28,-,TRBD1,TGTGCCAGCAGTTTAGCAGGGGGTTCCTACGAGCAGTACTTC,CASSLAGGSYEQYF
TRBJ1-5,13,TRBV7-2,-,-,TGTGCCAGCAGCTTAGTCTGGGATCAGCCCCAGCATTTT,CASSLVWDQPQHF
TRBJ2-1,12,TRBV6-5,few,TRBD2,TGTGCCAGCAGGAATAGCGGGAGATTGGCGGTCTTC,CASRNSGRLAVF
TRBJ2-7,14,TRBV7-6,-,TRBD2,TGTGCCAGCAGCTCCGGGGGGAGCTCCTACGAGCAGTACTTC,CASSSGGSSYEQYF
TRBJ2-7,15,TRBV10-3,once,-,TGTGCCATCAGTGAGTCGAGTGGGAGCTCCTACGAGCAGTACTTC,CAISESSGSSYEQYF
TRBJ2-7,16,TRBV11-2,-,TRBD1,TGTGCCAGCAGCTTAGCTACGGGACAGGGGGTCAGCGAGCAGTACTTC,CASSLATGQGVSEQYF
TRBJ2-4,13,TRBV19,-,-,TGTGCCAGTAGTATTGGAGAGGGGAGAGTGCAGTACTTC,CASSIGEGRVQYF
TRBJ2-3,15,TRBV4-1,once,-,TGCGCCAGCAGCCAAGGGGTCGGGAGCACAGATACGCAGTATTTT,CASSQGVGSTDTQYF
TRBJ2-5,12,TRBV7-2,-,-,TGTGCCAGCAGCTTTGACCGGGAGACCCAGTACTTC,CASSFDRETQYF
TRBJ1-1,12,TRBV28,-,-,TGTGCCAGCAGTTTAGGACAGTTTGAAGCTTTCTTT,CASSLGQFEAFF
TRBJ2-2,15,TRBV6-7,-,-,TGTGCCAGCAGGAATTACATCCCGGCGACCGGGGAGCTGTTTTTT,CASRNYIPATGELFF
TRBJ2-7,15,TRBV5-1,-,-,TGCGCCAGCAGCTTGGACCACGACAAGCCTTACGAGCAGTACTTC,CASSLDHDKPYEQYF
TRBJ2-2,16,TRBV15,-,TRBD1,TGTGCCACCAGCAGATTGGGACAGGAGAACACCGGGGAGCTGTTTTTT,CATSRLGQENTGELFF
TRBJ1-3,13,TRBV6-5,-,-,TGTGCCAGCAGTAGGGCAGGAGGAAACACCATATATTTT,CASSRAGGNTIYF
TRBJ2-5,14,TRBV7-9,-,TRBD2,TGTGCCAGCGGCCAGGCGGGGGGCCAAGAGACCCAGTACTTC,CASGQAGGQETQYF
TRBJ1-2,14,TRBV4-3,once,-,TGCGCCAGCAGCCAAGATGAGGGCCCCTATGGCTACACCTTC,CASSQDEGPYGYTF
TRBJ1-3,17,TRBV9,-,-,TGTGCCAGCAGCGCGATGTTCGGGGCTTACTCTGGAAACACCATATATTTT,CASSAMFGAYSGNTIYF
TRBJ2-7,15,TRBV9,-,-,TGTGCCAGCAACCGATTCCCGGACGAAGGATACGAGCAGTACTTC,CASNRFPDEGYEQYF
TRBJ1-5,17,TRBV5-8,-,-,TGTGCCAGCAGCCCGGGCAGGGTCGGGGCCTCCAATCAGCCCCAGCATTTT,CASSPGRVGASNQPQHF
TRBJ2-5,13,TRBV29-1,-,-,TGCAGCGTTGAAGTTGGGTTCCAAGAGACCCAGTACTTC,CSVEVGFQETQYF
TRBJ2-2,14,TRBV6-1,-,-,TGTGCCAGCAGTAGCGGATTAACGACCGGGGAGCTGTTTTTT,CASSSGLTTGELFF
TRBJ1-2,13,TRBV10-3,once,TRBD1,TGTGCCATCAGCCCACAGGGGGCAGATGGCTACACCTTC,CAISPQGADGYTF
TRBJ2-7,16,TRBV18,-,TRBD1,TGTGCCAGCTCACCCTGGACAGGGCAGTACTCCTACGAGCAGTACTTC,CASSPWTGQYSYEQYF
TRBJ1-5,16,TRBV28,-,-,TGTGCCAGCAGGCTATTCGGGGGCGCGTACAATCAGCCCCAGCATTTT,CASRLFGGAYNQPQHF
TRBJ1-1,14,TRBV11-2,-,-,TGTGCCAGCAGCTTAGGGGGAGAGAACACTGAAGCTTTCTTT,CASSLGGENTEAFF
TRBJ2-1,15,TRBV5-1,-,TRBD2,TGCGCCAGCAGCTCCGGGACTAGCGGCTACAATGAGCAGTTCTTC,CASSSGTSGYNEQFF
TRBJ1-4,15,TRBV5-1,-,-,TGCGCCAGCAGACTAACTCCAGTGGGAGAAGAAAAACTGTTTTTT,CASRLTPVGEEKLFF
TRBJ1-1,14,TRBV2,once,-,TGTGCCAGCACCCGAGACTTCCCGAACACTGAAGCTTTCTTT,CASTRDFPNTEAFF
TRBJ1-5,12,TRBV28,-,-,TGTGCCAGCACCCTCGGGGTTCCGCCCCAGCATTTT,CASTLGVPPQHF
TRBJ1-2,11,TRBV18,once,-,TGTGCCAGCTCCCCGGCGGACGGCTACACCTTC,CASSPADGYTF
TRBJ2-1,12,TRBV7-8,once,-,TGTGCCAGCAGCAAAGAAGGGTTGGAGCAGTTCTTC,CASSKEGLEQFF
TRBJ2-3,15,TRBV15,-,-,TGTGCCACCAGCAGGGAGGGGTATCAAGCAGATACGCAGTATTTT,CATSREGYQADTQYF
TRBJ2-7,15,TRBV6-5,-,TRBD2,TGTGCCAGCAGTACTGCCGGGGGGAGCTCCTACGAGCAGTACTTC,CASSTAGGSSYEQYF
TRBJ2-5,14,TRBV5-4,-,TRBD1,TGTGCCAGCAGCCCCGGACAGGCTCAAGAGACCCAGTACTTC,CASSPGQAQETQYF
TRBJ2-1,15,TRBV28,-,TRBD2,TGTGCCAGCAGAGGTAGCGGGATTTCCTACAATGAGCAGTTCTTC,CASRGSGISYNEQFF
TRBJ2-1,17,TRBV6-1,few,TRBD2,TGTGCCAGCAGTGAAGGGGCTAGCGGGAGGGCCGTTAATGAGCAGTTCTTC,CASSEGASGRAVNEQFF